This TCR beta chain was identified in a study of cytomegalovirus exposure and HLA in healthy donors. For the study at large: The early release's HLA-typed donors yielded about 85 million unique TCRs. Findings of the study overall: Differences between HLA loci emerged in a later analysis of TCR association rates, with DRB1 most and HLA-C fewest. Most TCR sequences were uncommon, yet certain public TCRs appeared in many donors. Earlier findings revealed that most TCR beta V segments proved productive either about 87% or about 30% of the time.

Notes on this clone: Its antigen is unknown.

Vbeta (60) and Jbeta (13) primers were used in the PCR. Using immunoSEQ multiplex PCR, the repertoire was profiled, and TCRdb retains in-frame clones only, with some absent. The sample lists around 190,000 clones, around 78% occurring once. Germline CDR1 and CDR2: MGHDK and SYGVNS. V lost 2 bases, J lost 15 bases, and 11 bases lay in between. This CDR3 comprises 11 residues. The sample taken for sequencing was PBMCs. The clonotype was recovered from a man aged 25 to 40 in good health and CMV-seronegative. This chain connects TRBV25-1 to TRBJ2-4, with a tentative D call TRBD1 (6 bases). CDR3 in DNA: TGTGCCAGCAGTGAACCCGGACAGTGGTACTTC. It translates to CASSEPGQWYF. Variable domain in full (rest from reference TRBV25-1 and TRBJ2-4): EADIYQTPRYLVIGTGKKITLECSQTMGHDKMYWYQQDPGMELHLIHYSYGVNSTEKGDLSSESTVSRIRTEHFPLTLESARPSHTSQYLCASSEPGQWYFGAGTRLSVL.